This TCR beta chain was sequenced in a study of cytomegalovirus exposure and HLA in healthy donors. The V and J ends lost 2 bases and 0 bases respectively, with 10 bases between them. The CDR3 spans 15 residues. CDR1 is WSHSY and CDR2 is SAAADI in the germline V gene. Amplification used 60 Vbeta primers and 13 Jbeta primers. TCRdb keeps only in-frame clones here, not all; method: immunoSEQ multiplex PCR. The sample shows under 200,000 clones, roughly 80% of them seen only once. The sequenced material came from PBMCs. The TCR originated in a female donor in good health and CMV-seronegative. The rearrangement links TRBV10-2 to TRBJ1-1; D possibly corresponds to TRBD1 (6 bases). The DNA for the CDR3 is TGCGCCAGCAGTGAGGGACAGTACATGAACACTGAAGCTTTCTTT. Encoded protein: CASSEGQYMNTEAFF.